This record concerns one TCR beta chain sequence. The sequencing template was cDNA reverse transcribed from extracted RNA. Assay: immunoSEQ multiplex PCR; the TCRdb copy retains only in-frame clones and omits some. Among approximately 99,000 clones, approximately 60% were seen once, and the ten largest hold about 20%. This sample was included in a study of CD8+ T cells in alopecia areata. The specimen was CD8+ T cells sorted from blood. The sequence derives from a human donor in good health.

CDR3 loop: CASSLVMNTEAFF. DNA for the CDR3: TGCGCCAGCAGCTTGGTGATGAACACTGAAGCTTTCTTT. The chain combines TRBV5-1 with TRBJ1-1; D is unresolved. V was cut by 0 bases and J by 0 bases, with 3 bases left in between. Per germline, CDR1 SGHRS and CDR2 YFSETQ. The CDR3 is made up of 13 amino acids.